This entry concerns a single T cell receptor beta chain. Its specificity is unknown. These data come from a study of blood T cells in healthy people across ages. The use of a sample-barcoded 5' primer and a J-beta primer mix characterized a second PCR of about 7 to 12 cycles. TCRdb itself ran the 5' RACE reads through MiXCR, one entry per CDR3 protein. This table has about 640,000 distinct CDR3 sequences, 58% appearing once. The V and J ends lost 0 bases and 4 bases respectively, with 13 bases between them. The CDR3 is 15 amino acids. The germline CDR1 and CDR2 sequences are SGDLS and YYNGEE. Study-level findings and limits: Diversity figures derived from one million T cells were judged to underestimate the true value. Using unsorted PBMCs precluded a conclusive naive versus antigen-experienced comparison. Unknown donor CMV status possibly confounded expanded clonotype changes.

Peripheral blood, 9.5 to 10 milliliters per donor, was collected. The sequenced material came from blood. This receptor was obtained from a man aged 55 to 69 in good health. The chain couples TRBV9 to TRBJ1-1; possible D gene TRBD1, 6 bases. CDR3 coding DNA: TGTGCCAGCAGCGTAGCTACAGGGACCGGCACTGAAGCTTTCTTT. It specifies CASSVATGTGTEAFF. The complete variable domain, with remaining parts taken from reference TRBV9 and TRBJ1-1, reads DSGVTQTPKHLITATGQRVTLRCSPRSGDLSVYWYQQSLDQGLQFLIQYYNGEERAKGNILERFSAQQFPDLHSELNLSSLELGDSALYFCASSVATGTGTEAFFGQGTRLTVV.